The 29 T cell receptor beta chains below all came from one sample that was sequenced in a study of type 1 regulatory T cells. One entry per CDR3 protein results from TCRdb running MiXCR on the reads. Of about 59,000 distinct CDR3 sequences in the sample, 62% are singletons; the top ten hold less than 2%. For these TCRs, the target antigens are not known. Sequenced: cultured non-Tr1 T cells, either the whole culture or a sorted T cell fraction (not recorded which). These receptors were obtained from a human donor in good health.

This clonotype has only one observation. The genes are TRBV5-1 and TRBJ2-2; the D gene is possibly TRBD1 (6 bases). There are 14 residues in the CDR3. From germline, CDR1 is SGHRS and CDR2 YFSETQ. V lost 0 bases, J lost 5 bases, and 8 bases lay in between. CDR3 DNA: TGCGCCAGCAGCTTGGCCACAGGGACCGGGGAGCTGTTTTTT. It codes for CASSLATGTGELFF. Together with reference TRBV5-1 and TRBJ2-2, the CDR3 gives the full variable domain: KAGVTQTPRYLIKTRGQQVTLSCSPISGHRSVSWYQQTPGQGLQFLFEYFSETQRNKGNFPGRFSGRQFSNSRSEMNVSTLELGDSALYLCASSLATGTGELFFGEGSRLTVL.

The rearrangement links TRBV20-1 to TRBJ2-7; D might be TRBD2 (5 bases). Germline CDR1 reads DFQATT; CDR2 reads SNEGSKA (reference sequence). The CDR3 extends over 15 amino acids. V dropped 0 bases and J dropped 3 bases, with 15 bases sitting between them. This CDR3 reads CSARDLRGASYEQYF. The CDR3 DNA follows: TGCAGTGCTAGAGATCTTCGGGGAGCGAGCTACGAGCAGTACTTC.

The chain carries TRBV20-1 and TRBJ2-6; D is tentatively TRBD1 or TRBD2 (6 bases each). This CDR3 contains 15 residues. Trimming pared 3 bases from V and 0 bases from J, leaving 9 bases between. Germline V gives CDR1 DFQATT, CDR2 SNEGSKA (reference sequence). CDR3 in amino acids: CSARGGPSGANVLTF. CDR3 DNA: TGCAGTGCTAGGGGGGGCCCCTCTGGGGCCAACGTCCTGACTTTC.

This clonotype turned up a few times. The chain employs TRBV19 and TRBJ2-1, with D perhaps matching TRBD2 (6 bases). CDR1 and CDR2 (germline): LNHDA, SQIVND (reference sequence). Trimming stripped 4 bases from V and 9 bases from J, with 13 bases between. The CDR3 has 13 residues. This chain's CDR3 is CASSTRDSGEQFF. CDR3 nucleotide sequence: TGTGCCAGTAGTACACGGGACTCTGGTGAGCAGTTCTTC.

In its sample, this clonotype was seen a few times. The chain combines TRBV11-3 with TRBJ2-7, with TRBD1 identical over 8 bases. V shed 1 base, J shed 5 bases, and the junction held 7 bases outside the gene matches. The CDR3 runs 15 residues. CDR1 and CDR2 (germline): SGHNT, YENEEA. For the CDR3, the DNA is TGTGCCAGCAGCTTAGGGACAGGGTCTAACCACGAGCAGTACTTC. This encodes CASSLGTGSNHEQYF. Full variable domain (missing parts from reference TRBV11-3 and TRBJ2-7): EAGVVQSPRYKIIEKKQPVAFWCNPISGHNTLYWYLQNLGQGPELLIRYENEEAVDDSQLPKDRFSAERLKGVDSTLKIQPAELGDSAVYLCASSLGTGSNHEQYFGPGTRLTVT.

The V gene is TRBV5-1, the J gene TRBJ1-2, with D possibly being TRBD1 (6 bases). Germline assignment: CDR1 SGHRS and CDR2 YFSETQ. V lost 5 bases and J 2 bases, leaving 16 bases between the germline ends. This CDR3 contains 15 residues. The CDR3 reads CASRFQGTGNYGYTF. CDR3 nucleotide sequence: TGCGCCAGCAGATTTCAGGGGACGGGAAACTATGGCTACACCTTC.

This clonotype is medium-sized. V usage is TRBV5-1 and J usage is TRBJ2-3, with D perhaps given as TRBD1 or TRBD2 (6 bases each). This CDR3 is built from 15 residues. V gave up 1 base and J gave up 1 base, with 10 bases separating them. Germline CDR1 reads SGHRS; CDR2 reads YFSETQ. CDR3 nucleotide sequence: TGCGCCAGCAGCTTGCGGGGGCTAGGCACAGATACGCAGTATTTT. Protein: CASSLRGLGTDTQYF. The whole variable domain, remainder taken from reference TRBV5-1 and TRBJ2-3, is KAGVTQTPRYLIKTRGQQVTLSCSPISGHRSVSWYQQTPGQGLQFLFEYFSETQRNKGNFPGRFSGRQFSNSRSEMNVSTLELGDSALYLCASSLRGLGTDTQYFGPGTRLTVL.

The chain uses TRBV20-1 and TRBJ1-3; 10 nucleotides align to TRBD1. The CDR3 length is 16 residues. Germline V gives CDR1 DFQATT, CDR2 SNEGSKA (reference sequence). Trimming took 5 bases from V and 4 from J; bases not matched to a gene: 11. The CDR3 sequence is CSAVRDRGKAGNTIYF. DNA for the CDR3: TGCAGTGCTGTCCGGGACAGGGGAAAGGCAGGAAACACCATATATTTT.

The chain joins TRBV11-2 to TRBJ1-6, with TRBD1 as a possible D gene (5 bases). The CDR3 runs to 13 residues. The V gene's germline CDR1 is SGHAT and CDR2 FQNNGV. Trimming pared 5 bases from V and 10 bases from J, leaving 12 bases between. CDR3 protein: CASSETRVSPLHF. CDR3 nucleotides: TGTGCCAGCAGCGAGACCAGGGTCTCACCCCTCCACTTT.

A remark on this clonotype: One junction end does not reproduce the germline sequence, and a read error may be involved. The chain uses TRBV10-2 and TRBJ2-3; 10 nucleotides line up with TRBD2. Germline lookup yields CDR1 WSHSY and CDR2 SAAADI. This CDR3 is 14 amino acids long. The CDR3 DNA reads as TGCGCCAACAGTGTCCTAGCGGGAGCTGATACGCAGTATTTT. It codes for CANSVLAGADTQYF.

By share, this clonotype counts as medium-sized. The chain uses TRBV6-5 and TRBJ2-3; the match to TRBD1 covers 9 bases. CDR3 length: 16 residues. Germline CDR1 reads MNHEY; CDR2 reads SVGAGI. The V and J ends lost 1 base and 9 bases, in that order; junction bases with no gene match: 11. The CDR3 DNA is TGTGCCAGCAGTTACTACGGACAGGGGCGCCGTCGGACGCAGTATTTT. The encoded protein is CASSYYGQGRRRTQYF.

CDR3 nucleotides: TGTGCCAGCCGGGGATCAGCGGGAGGAACGGGTGAGCAGTTCTTC. Amino acids: CASRGSAGGTGEQFF. The chain couples TRBV4-2 to TRBJ2-1, with 9 bases matching TRBD2. Trimming cost V 8 bases and J 9 bases; bases outside gene matches: 14. The CDR3 runs 15 residues. The germline V gene has CDR1 LGHNA and CDR2 YNFKEQ.

This clonotype came up a few times. This sequence joins TRBV11-2 and TRBJ1-3, with 7 bases fitting TRBD1. Trimming took 3 bases from V and 6 from J; bases not matched to a gene: 5. Germline CDR1 is SGHAT and CDR2 is FQNNGV. This CDR3 is built from 14 residues. CDR3 nucleotide sequence: TGTGCCAGCAGCTTGCCGACAGGGATAAACACCATATATTTT. This translates into CASSLPTGINTIYF.

In its sample, this clonotype was seen many times. The gene calls are TRBV19 and TRBJ2-2; 13 nucleotides agree with TRBD2. Per the germline V gene, CDR1 is LNHDA and CDR2 is SQIVND (reference sequence). After removal of 6 bases from V and 3 bases from J, the junction contained 1 base not matched to a gene. The CDR3 is made up of 15 amino acids. The CDR3 nucleotides read TGTGCCAGTAGAGGACTAGCGGGAGACACCGGGGAGCTGTTTTTT. This gives the protein CASRGLAGDTGELFF. The full variable domain, its missing parts supplied by reference TRBV19 and TRBJ2-2, is DGGITQSPKYLFRKEGQNVTLSCEQNLNHDAMYWYRQDPGQGLRLIYYSQIVNDFQKGDIAEGYSVSREKKESFPLTVTSAQKNPTAFYLCASRGLAGDTGELFFGEGSRLTVL.

This chain uses TRBV5-5 with TRBJ2-7; D gene uncertain. V dropped 4 bases and J dropped 3 bases, with 8 bases sitting between them. CDR1 is SGHKS and CDR2 is YYEKEE in the germline V gene (reference sequence). The CDR3 loop spans 12 amino acids. CDR3 loop: CASSPEIYEQYF. Here the CDR3 DNA reads TGTGCCAGCAGCCCAGAAATCTACGAGCAGTACTTC.

CDR3 sequence reads: CSVEVGGGSAEQYF. DNA of the CDR3: TGCAGCGTTGAAGTCGGGGGCGGTTCTGCCGAGCAGTACTTC. This rearrangement joins TRBV29-1 to TRBJ2-7; D tentatively reads TRBD1 or TRBD2 (6 bases each). Germline V gene sequence: CDR1 SQVTM, CDR2 ANQGSEA. The CDR3 has 14 amino acids. Trimming shortened V by 1 base and J by 6 bases, and 16 bases separated the two germline ends.

This chain uses TRBV4-2 with TRBJ1-4; D is perhaps TRBD1 (6 bases). There are 15 residues in the CDR3. V was pared by 4 bases and J by 8 bases, with 17 bases between. The germline gives CDR1 LGHNA, CDR2 YNFKEQ. As DNA, the CDR3 is TGTGCCAGCAGCCCGACTGGTAGGACAGACGAAAAACTGTTTTTT. Protein: CASSPTGRTDEKLFF.

The J gene is TRBJ1-2, the V gene TRBV7-8; D is uncertain. The CDR3 sequence is 13 residues long. V was shortened by 1 base and J by 7 bases, with 10 bases between the two germline ends. Germline CDR1 and CDR2: SGHVS and FQNEAQ. DNA for the CDR3: TGTGCCAGCAGCTTAGGGACCGCAGCTGGCTACACCTTC. It specifies CASSLGTAAGYTF.

This clonotype has just a few counts. The chain is built from TRBV20-1 and TRBJ1-5; TRBD1 agrees at 8 bases. The CDR3 loop spans 15 amino acids. Germline V lookup: CDR1 DFQATT, CDR2 SNEGSKA (reference sequence). Trimming removed 4 bases from V and 2 bases from J; junction bases left unmatched: 7. CDR3 DNA sequence: TGCAGTGCTAATAGCAGGGGGCTTGGCAATCAGCCCCAGCATTTT. This translates into CSANSRGLGNQPQHF.

This clonotype occurred a few times. The rearrangement joins TRBV21-1 to TRBJ2-7. TRBV21-1 is termed a pseudogene. The length of the CDR3 is 15 residues. The CDR3 nucleotides are TGTGCCAGCAGCAAAGTTAGGCTTGGAACCTACGAGCAGTACTTC. Protein: CASSKVRLGTYEQYF.

In its sample, this clonotype was seen a few times. V is TRBV18 and J is TRBJ2-7; a possible D gene is TRBD1 (6 bases). The CDR3 is 14 residues long. The V end was cut by 6 bases, the J end by 3 bases, with 15 bases between. From germline, CDR1 is KGHSH and CDR2 LQKENI. The CDR3 region is CASSSGASGYEQYF. Here the CDR3 DNA reads TGTGCCAGCTCGTCAGGGGCGAGCGGCTACGAGCAGTACTTC.

V usage is TRBV20-1 and J usage is TRBJ1-2, with TRBD1 matching 8 bases. V shed 4 bases, J shed 3 bases, and the junction held 13 bases outside the gene matches. CDR1 and CDR2 (germline): DFQATT, SNEGSKA (reference sequence). The CDR3 contains 16 residues. CDR3 sequence reads: CSAMTTGTGLYYGYTF. The CDR3 nucleotides are TGCAGTGCTATGACGACCGGGACAGGCCTTTACTATGGCTACACCTTC.

The chain recombines TRBV6-1 with TRBJ2-1; TRBD2 aligns across 9 bases. This CDR3 is 18 amino acids long. Looked up from germline, CDR1 is MNHNS and CDR2 is SASEGT. V dropped 6 bases and J dropped 5; count of bases not matched to a gene: 17. CDR3 in amino acids: CASRPGLASAGYNNEQFF. CDR3 nucleotide sequence: TGTGCCAGCAGGCCGGGACTAGCATCGGCCGGGTACAACAATGAGCAGTTCTTC.

The chain combines TRBV7-2 with TRBJ2-1; 12 bases fit TRBD2. Germline lookup yields CDR1 SGHTA and CDR2 FQGNSA. This CDR3 is built from 15 residues. The junction had 5 bases not matched to a gene; V was cut back by 3 bases and J by 8 bases. The CDR3 region is CASSFRLAGEDEQFF. The DNA for the CDR3 is TGTGCCAGCAGCTTCCGACTAGCGGGAGAGGATGAGCAGTTCTTC. The variable domain in full, completed from reference TRBV7-2 and TRBJ2-1, reads GAGVSQSPSNKVTEKGKDVELRCDPISGHTALYWYRQSLGQGLEFLIYFQGNSAPDKSGLPSDRFSAERTGGSVSTLTIQRTQQEDSAVYLCASSFRLAGEDEQFFGPGTRLTVL.

The genes are TRBV20-1 and TRBJ2-2; D is perhaps TRBD1 or TRBD2 (6 bases each). Germline CDR1 and CDR2: DFQATT and SNEGSKA (reference sequence). V was trimmed by 0 bases and J by 4 bases, leaving 15 bases between them. The CDR3 is made up of 16 amino acids. CDR3 amino acids: CSARDWGARGTGELFF. CDR3 coding DNA: TGCAGTGCTAGAGATTGGGGGGCGAGGGGCACCGGGGAGCTGTTTTTT.

This rearrangement joins TRBV12-3 or TRBV12-4 to TRBJ1-6; D gene unclear. The CDR3 is 12 residues long. V gave up 7 bases and J gave up 5 bases, with 6 bases separating them. The CDR3 sequence is CASNRNNSPLHF. CDR3 in DNA: TGTGCCAGCAACAGAAATAATTCACCCCTCCACTTT.

This clonotype was counted only a few times. The genes are TRBV7-9 and TRBJ2-7; D might be TRBD2 (7 bases). Germline CDR1 SEHNR, CDR2 FQNEAQ (reference sequence). The CDR3 consists of 14 residues. Trimming shortened V by 0 bases and J by 6 bases, and 12 bases separated the two germline ends. The CDR3 sequence is CASSLARGLGEQYF. CDR3 bases: TGTGCCAGCAGCTTAGCGCGGGGGCTGGGCGAGCAGTACTTC.

The chain is built from TRBV7-2 and TRBJ2-5; 8 nucleotides agree with TRBD1. With V trimmed by 4 bases and J by 0 bases, 1 base remained unmatched. Per the germline V gene, CDR1 is SGHTA and CDR2 is FQGNSA. The CDR3 extends over 14 amino acids. As DNA, the CDR3 is TGTGCCAGCAGCTGGGACAGGTACCAAGAGACCCAGTACTTC. It yields the protein CASSWDRYQETQYF.

The chain employs TRBV7-9 and TRBJ2-1; D possibly corresponds to TRBD2 (6 bases). This CDR3 comprises 13 residues. Trimming took 3 bases from V and 8 from J, leaving 11 bases between them. Germline-derived CDR1 and CDR2 are SEHNR and FQNEAQ (reference sequence). CDR3 protein: CASSFASGDEQFF. In nucleotides, the CDR3 is TGTGCCAGCAGCTTTGCTTCGGGGGATGAGCAGTTCTTC.